This paragraph reports one TCR beta chain. Antigen: not known. This specimen comes from a study of beta chain features in type 1 diabetes. General study points: For cells with high TCR expression, cDNA sequencing could yield over-representation. TCRB CDR3s from Type 1 diabetes patients were moderately but significantly shorter in all four CD4+ subsets.

Sequenced material consisted of expressed TCRB transcripts (all of the isolated RNA was reverse transcribed). The method was immunoSEQ multiplex PCR; TCRdb's version includes in-frame clones alone and lacks a portion of them. Of under 800,000 clones listed, around 16% are singletons. The receptor's source is a man between 18 and 29 years old in good health. Sequencing used naive CD4+ T cells from blood.

CDR3 sequence reads: CASSLSSDSPLHF. The CDR3 nucleotides are TGTGCCAGCAGCCTAAGTTCGGATTCACCCCTCCACTTT. The chain carries TRBV9 and TRBJ1-6; D gene uncertain. Trimming took 4 bases from V and 8 from J, leaving 10 bases between them. Germline assignment: CDR1 SGDLS and CDR2 YYNGEE. This CDR3 has 13 residues.